Listed here are 22 T cell receptor beta chains from one sample, sequenced in a study of identical twins. TCRdb analysed the 5' RACE reads with MiXCR anew, one entry per CDR3 protein. The sample lists 450,000 or so distinct CDR3 sequences, approximately 15% occurring once. The sample was also reused in another study, on yellow fever vaccine responses in identical twins.

Sequenced input: CD4+ T cells sorted from blood. The receptors here all came from a woman between 18 and 29 years old in good health.

This clonotype was counted between two and nine times. The rearrangement joins TRBV25-1 to TRBJ2-7; TRBD1 aligns across 8 bases. Germline V gene sequence: CDR1 MGHDK, CDR2 SYGVNS. The V segment lost 5 bases and the J segment 0 bases; nucleotides outside the gene matches: 6. This CDR3 has 15 amino acids. The CDR3 here is CASSRQGQYSYEQYF. The DNA for the CDR3 is TGTGCCAGCAGTCGACAGGGGCAATACTCCTACGAGCAGTACTTC.

The chain employs TRBV20-1 and TRBJ2-1; TRBD1 agrees at 7 bases. Germline loops: CDR1 DFQATT, CDR2 SNEGSKA (reference sequence). V trimming: 4 bases; J trimming: 5 bases; junction bases outside the gene matches: 14. The CDR3 has 16 residues. The CDR3 DNA sequence: TGCAGTGCTACACGAAGGACAGGAAAGAGCAACAATGAGCAGTTCTTC. Amino acid sequence: CSATRRTGKSNNEQFF.

The V gene is TRBV13, the J gene TRBJ2-1; 8 bases are shared with TRBD1. CDR3 length equals 14 residues. Germline loops: CDR1 PRHDT, CDR2 FYEKMQ (reference sequence). The CDR3 region is CVSYGTGYYNEQFF. Here the CDR3 DNA reads TGTGTCTCCTATGGGACAGGTTACTACAATGAGCAGTTCTTC.

V usage is TRBV12-3 or TRBV12-4 and J usage is TRBJ2-5; the match to TRBD1 covers 9 bases. CDR3 size: 15 residues. J was trimmed by 5 bases and V by 6 bases; bases with no gene match: 10. CDR3 in DNA: TGTGCCAGCAGCGGGTCTACAGGGGGCGGGGAGACCCAGTACTTC. Translation gives CASSGSTGGGETQYF.

This clonotype was recorded a few times. CDR3 bases: TGTGCCATCAGTGACCTAGGGGATACGCAGTATTTT. This gives the protein CAISDLGDTQYF. J is TRBJ2-3 and V is TRBV10-3; no clear D gene. Trimming shortened V by 3 bases and J by 6 bases, and 7 bases separated the two germline ends. CDR1 ENHRY and CDR2 SYGVKD come from the germline V gene. There are 12 residues in the CDR3.

This clonotype occurred a few times. The chain carries TRBV27 and TRBJ2-3, with 9 nucleotides matching TRBD1. The J segment lost 4 bases and the V segment lost 7 bases, leaving 6 bases of the junction unmatched. The germline V gene encodes CDR1 MNHEY and CDR2 SMNVEV (reference sequence). This CDR3 has 14 residues. CDR3 residues: CASNLRQGADTQYF. CDR3 DNA sequence: TGTGCCAGCAACCTCAGACAGGGGGCAGATACGCAGTATTTT.

This clonotype was counted between two and nine times. V and J are TRBV7-2 and TRBJ2-7; 7 nucleotides agree with TRBD1. The CDR3 totals 15 residues. V was clipped by 2 bases and J by 2 bases; unmatched bases: 6. Germline-derived CDR1 and CDR2 are SGHTA and FQGNSA. The CDR3 bases are TGTGCCAGCAGCTTACTCGGGACAGACACCTACGAGCAGTACTTC. Protein sequence: CASSLLGTDTYEQYF.

The chain uses TRBV4-3 and TRBJ2-2; D gene uncertain. The CDR3 sequence is 15 residues long. Germline V gene lookup returns CDR1 LGHNA and CDR2 YSLEER. The ends were cut back, 1 base at V and 7 bases at J, with 13 bases in the middle. CDR3 sequence: CASSQAGDPGGELFF. The CDR3 DNA sequence: TGCGCCAGCAGCCAAGCGGGCGACCCGGGCGGGGAGCTGTTTTTT.

This clonotype was recorded a few times. The chain uses TRBV25-1 and TRBJ2-2, with TRBD2 as a possible D gene (5 bases). The ends were cut back, 6 bases at V and 3 bases at J, with 14 bases in the middle. The length of the CDR3 is 15 residues. Germline CDR1 and CDR2: MGHDK and SYGVNS. CDR3 sequence reads: CASRGLAAYTGELFF. CDR3 nucleotide sequence: TGTGCCAGCAGAGGGCTAGCAGCTTACACCGGGGAGCTGTTTTTT.

This clonotype appeared a few times. The chain recombines TRBV7-9 with TRBJ1-1; TRBD1 is a possible D gene (5 bases). Germline-derived CDR1 and CDR2 are SEHNR and FQNEAQ (reference sequence). The ends were cut back, 2 bases at V and 1 base at J, with 11 bases in the middle. The CDR3 covers 15 residues. The DNA of the CDR3 is TGTGCCAGCAGCTTAATCAGGGCGGGGAACACTGAAGCTTTCTTT. Its protein product is CASSLIRAGNTEAFF.

About this clonotype: Since a much larger clone is just one base distant, this may be a read error. This sequence joins TRBV7-2 and TRBJ2-7, with D hard to call. CDR3 length equals 11 residues. V lost 1 base and J 5 bases, leaving 3 bases between the germline ends. Germline values: CDR1 SGHTA, CDR2 FQGNSA. The CDR3 reads CASSLEDEQYF. The CDR3 DNA is TGTGCCAGCAGCTTAGAGGACGAGCAGTACTTC.

This clonotype was seen a handful of times. The chain couples TRBV5-1 to TRBJ2-7; TRBD2 agrees at 11 bases. Germline V gene lookup returns CDR1 SGHRS and CDR2 YFSETQ. V lost 4 bases to trimming and J lost 2 bases; unmatched junction nucleotides: 5. This CDR3 region has 15 residues. In DNA form, the CDR3 reads TGCGCCAGCAGCACGGGACTAGCGGAGACCTACGAGCAGTACTTC. Translation: CASSTGLAETYEQYF.

V usage is TRBV7-8 and J usage is TRBJ2-1; TRBD2 aligns across 11 bases. The CDR3 consists of 18 residues. Germline CDR1 is SGHVS and CDR2 is FQNEAQ. The V and J ends lost 1 base and 4 bases, in that order; junction bases with no gene match: 9. In DNA, the CDR3 is TGTGCCAGCAGCTTAGTTACGAGGGCTAGCGGGGGGTACAATGAGCAGTTCTTC. Protein product: CASSLVTRASGGYNEQFF. Looking up the rest from reference TRBV7-8 and TRBJ2-1 gives the full variable domain: GAGVSQSPRYKVAKRGQDVALRCDPISGHVSLFWYQQALGQGPEFLTYFQNEAQLDKSGLPSDRFFAERPEGSVSTLKIQRTQQEDSAVYLCASSLVTRASGGYNEQFFGPGTRLTVL.

This chain joins TRBV6-1 and TRBJ2-3; 8 nucleotides agree with TRBD2. The CDR3 consists of 16 residues. Germline V lookup: CDR1 MNHNS, CDR2 SASEGT. The ends lost 6 bases at V and 2 bases at J; junction bases unmatched: 10. The CDR3 sequence: CASRRRTSRDTDTQYF. CDR3 coding DNA: TGTGCCAGCAGGCGTCGGACTAGCAGAGACACAGATACGCAGTATTTT.

There are a few counts of this clonotype. The CDR3 is CSAMTTFGDTQYF. The CDR3 DNA reads TGCAGCGCGATGACCACCTTCGGAGATACGCAGTATTTT. The chain combines TRBV29-1 with TRBJ2-3, with unresolved D. Germline CDR1 SQVTM, CDR2 ANQGSEA. The length of the CDR3 is 13 residues. V shed 7 bases and J shed 5 bases, with 16 bases lying between them.

This clonotype turned up a few times. The rearrangement uses TRBV12-3 or TRBV12-4 and TRBJ1-1, with TRBD1 matching 8 bases. With V trimmed by 4 bases and J by 1 base, 11 bases remained unmatched. This CDR3 comprises 17 residues. The CDR3 DNA sequence: TGTGCCAGCAGTTCGGCCCGGGGCAGGGGGCCGAACACTGAAGCTTTCTTT. It codes for CASSSARGRGPNTEAFF.

This chain joins TRBV5-1 and TRBJ2-7; D perhaps matches TRBD2 (5 bases). CDR1 is SGHRS and CDR2 is YFSETQ in the germline V gene. The germline V and J ends were trimmed by 0 bases and 3 bases, with 16 bases remaining between them. The CDR3 sequence is 16 residues long. Here the CDR3 DNA reads TGCGCCAGCAGCTTGGGCGTGAGGAGCGGAAGCTACGAGCAGTACTTC. This encodes CASSLGVRSGSYEQYF.

The rearrangement links TRBV7-9 to TRBJ2-7; TRBD1 matches 10 bases. Unmatched junction bases numbered 9, after V lost 5 bases and J lost 2 bases. The germline V gene encodes CDR1 SEHNR and CDR2 FQNEAQ (reference sequence). CDR3 length: 16 amino acids. CDR3 sequence (DNA): TGTGCCAGCAGCCCAAAACCGGGACAGGGGACCTACGAGCAGTACTTC. This translates into CASSPKPGQGTYEQYF.

The rearrangement uses TRBV7-9 and TRBJ2-7, with a tentative D call TRBD1 (6 bases). The germline V gene encodes CDR1 SEHNR and CDR2 FQNEAQ (reference sequence). The CDR3 has 12 amino acids. V shed 5 bases and J shed 5 bases, with 10 bases lying between them. In nucleotides, the CDR3 is TGTGCCAGCAGCCCGGACAGTAACGAGCAGTACTTC. Protein product: CASSPDSNEQYF.

The rearrangement uses TRBV9 and TRBJ2-7; D unresolved. This CDR3 is 12 amino acids long. Germline CDR1 reads SGDLS; CDR2 reads YYNGEE. V was shortened by 0 bases and J by 0 bases, with 1 base between the two germline ends. The CDR3 here is CASSVVSYEQYF. Written as DNA, the CDR3 is TGTGCCAGCAGCGTAGTCTCCTACGAGCAGTACTTC.

The rearrangement joins TRBV5-6 to TRBJ2-1, with 8 bases lining up with TRBD1. Per the germline V gene, CDR1 is SGHDT and CDR2 is YYEEEE. The CDR3 length is 16 residues. V was pared by 4 bases and J by 3 bases, with 9 bases of the junction left unmatched. This CDR3 is CASSPRGRPVYNEQFF. The CDR3 DNA follows: TGTGCCAGCAGCCCCAGGGGGCGTCCGGTCTACAATGAGCAGTTCTTC.

V usage is TRBV12-3 or TRBV12-4 and J usage is TRBJ2-1; TRBD1 aligns across 9 bases. The CDR3 extends over 17 amino acids. Trimming took 3 bases from V and 1 from J; bases not matched to a gene: 7. The CDR3 DNA reads as TGTGCCAGCAGTTTTGGCACACAGGGGGCATCCTACAATGAGCAGTTCTTC. Amino acids: CASSFGTQGASYNEQFF.